Following are 13 T cell receptor beta chains from one sample sequenced in a study of glioma-infiltrating T cells. TCR alpha and beta CDR3 regions were amplified from RNA using iRepertoire nested multiplex PCR. TCRdb fed the multiplex PCR reads into MiXCR, producing one record per CDR3 protein. The sample lists some 90,000 distinct CDR3 sequences; roughly 39% were seen once. Source material: glioma tissue, nonneoplastic brain tissue, or PBMCs (not recorded which). The receptor set was obtained from a human donor with low-grade glioma or glioblastoma, undergoing nonglioma brain surgery, or in good health (not recorded which).

The sample holds many counts of this clonotype. V is TRBV11-1 and J is TRBJ1-1; no firm D call. CDR1 and CDR2 (germline): SGHAT, FQDESV (reference sequence). Trimming removed 5 bases at V and 1 base at J, with 8 bases between. This CDR3 is built from 13 residues. The CDR3 region is CASSPRENTEAFF. The CDR3 DNA is TGTGCCAGCAGCCCGAGGGAGAACACTGAAGCTTTCTTT.

There are many counts of this clonotype. V usage is TRBV6-1 and J usage is TRBJ2-7, with D hard to call. Germline V gene sequence: CDR1 MNHNS, CDR2 SASEGT. The V and J ends lost 5 bases and 3 bases respectively, with 17 bases between them. The CDR3 sequence is 15 residues long. This CDR3 is CASSHHIPPSYEQYF. DNA of the CDR3: TGTGCCAGCAGTCACCACATTCCACCGAGCTACGAGCAGTACTTC.

This clonotype was picked up many times. The rearrangement joins TRBV6-1 to TRBJ2-1, with TRBD2 matching over 7 bases. From germline, CDR1 is MNHNS and CDR2 SASEGT. The CDR3 is 15 amino acids. V gave up 5 bases and J gave up 2 bases; unmatched junction bases: 6. CDR3 region: CASSFTSAAYNEQFF. CDR3 DNA: TGTGCCAGCAGTTTTACTAGCGCAGCCTACAATGAGCAGTTCTTC.

This clonotype was picked up many times. V gene TRBV12-3 or TRBV12-4 combines with J gene TRBJ2-2, with D uncertain. Between the trimmed V and J ends, which lost 2 bases and 0 bases, there was a span of 10 bases. The CDR3 runs 16 residues. CDR3 coding DNA: TGTGCCAGCAGTTTATCCTGGCTCACGAACACCGGGGAGCTGTTTTTT. This codes for CASSLSWLTNTGELFF.

Worth noting for this clonotype: A junction boundary mismatches the germline segment, possibly from a read error. V and J are TRBV28 and TRBJ2-5; D gene unclear. The CDR3 has 14 residues. CDR1 MDHEN and CDR2 SYDVKM come from the germline V gene. The CDR3 reads CASSPPPGRKTQYF. The CDR3 nucleotides read TGTGCCAGCAGTCCCCCCCCAGGACGGAAGACACAGTACTTC.

In this sample, this clonotype turned up many times. This sequence joins TRBV12-3 or TRBV12-4 and TRBJ1-2; 8 bases line up with TRBD1. This CDR3 has 13 residues. Trimming removed 7 bases from V and 7 bases from J; junction bases left unmatched: 8. CDR3 in amino acids: CASTRTGMGGYTF. The CDR3 bases are TGTGCCAGCACCCGGACAGGGATGGGTGGCTACACCTTC.

As to this clonotype: One end of the junction does not line up with germline, which may come from a read error. This rearrangement joins TRBV12-3 or TRBV12-4 to TRBJ2-3; 7 bases match TRBD2. CDR3 size: 15 residues. Here the CDR3 reads CASSLAGGLTDKQYF. For the CDR3, the DNA is TGTGCCAGCAGTTTAGCGGGGGGGTTAACAGATAAGCAGTATTTT.

The table lists this clonotype with many counts. The chain couples TRBV7-2 to TRBJ2-5; no reliable D call. The CDR3 totals 14 residues. Germline CDR1 SGHTA, CDR2 FQGNSA. V was clipped by 1 base and J by 3 bases, with 9 bases between them. The CDR3 sequence is CASSLGAAKETQYF. For the CDR3, the DNA is TGTGCCAGCAGCTTAGGGGCTGCTAAAGAGACCCAGTACTTC.

In regard to this clonotype: This clone may be a read error of a much larger clone one base away. The chain joins TRBV29-1 to TRBJ2-1; 8 positions match TRBD2. Looked up from germline, CDR1 is SQVTM and CDR2 is ANQGSEA. CDR3 size: 14 residues. The CDR3 DNA follows: TGCAGCGCTGAAGAAGCGGGGGTTTTTTTTGAGCAGTTCTTC. It codes for CSAEEAGVFFEQFF.

The table lists this clonotype with many counts. The genes are TRBV2 and TRBJ1-2; TRBD1 is a possible D gene (6 bases). The germline V gene has CDR1 SNHLY and CDR2 FYNNEI. V lost 6 bases to trimming and J lost 7 bases, with 21 bases between them. The CDR3 has 15 residues. This CDR3 is CASRAGGGASPGYTF. In nucleotides, the CDR3 is TGTGCCAGCAGGGCCGGAGGGGGAGCCTCCCCTGGCTACACCTTC.

The chain couples TRBV29-1 to TRBJ2-7; D remains ambiguous. V lost 4 bases and J lost 2, with 12 bases in between. The CDR3 extends over 13 amino acids. Per germline, CDR1 SQVTM and CDR2 ANQGSEA. In DNA, the CDR3 is TGCAGCGTTGGTTCGGATCATCCCTACGAGCAGTACTTC. Protein sequence: CSVGSDHPYEQYF.

This clonotype was seen many times. The rearrangement joins TRBV19 to TRBJ2-1; D perhaps matches TRBD1 (6 bases). Germline assignment: CDR1 LNHDA and CDR2 SQIVND (reference sequence). CDR3 length equals 12 residues. The ends were cut back, 5 bases at V and 4 bases at J, with 6 bases in the middle. As DNA, the CDR3 is TGTGCCAGTAGTCAGGGGTACAATGAGCAGTTCTTC. Its translation: CASSQGYNEQFF.

This clonotype was seen at least ten times. CDR3 in DNA: TGTGCCAGCAGCCTATCGATGGACCCGGGGGACACCATATATTTT. Residues: CASSLSMDPGDTIYF. This chain joins TRBV7-6 and TRBJ1-3; D is perhaps TRBD1 (5 bases). Germline V gives CDR1 SGHVS, CDR2 FNYEAQ. This CDR3 comprises 15 residues. V lost 5 bases and J lost 8, with 19 bases in between.